These T cell receptor beta chains were read from a single sample in a study of blood T cell repertoires in COVID-19. Profiling relied on immunoSEQ multiplex PCR, and the TCRdb table lists in-frame clones only, not all of them. In the table there are some 150,000 clones, 81% of which are singletons. Sequences were obtained from peripheral blood. The receptors shown here come from an older woman with active or convalescent COVID-19. Both conserved end residues are part of each CDR3. Each record gives: clone size, V gene, D gene, J gene, CDR3 DNA, CDR3 protein. The D gene is left open where the match is weak. Size tells how often a clone was seen (once, few, many) or the class of an expanded clone, and some rows leave it out.

abundance: -; v_gene: TRBV21-1; d_gene: -; j_gene: TRBJ2-7; CDR3nt: TGTGCCAGCAAAAGGGTTGGACTAGCGGGAGATAGGGACGAGCAGTACTTC; CDR3aa: CASKRVGLAGDRDEQYF
abundance: -; v_gene: TRBV28; d_gene: TRBD1; j_gene: TRBJ1-1; CDR3nt: TGTGCCAGCAGTTTAAGACAGGGGTGGGGTTTGAACACTGAAGCTTTCTTT; CDR3aa: CASSLRQGWGLNTEAFF
abundance: -; v_gene: TRBV7-2; d_gene: -; j_gene: TRBJ1-4; CDR3nt: TGTGCCAGCAGCTTATCCCGCAGGGTAGATGGAAAACTGTTTTTT; CDR3aa: CASSLSRRVDGKLFF
abundance: -; v_gene: TRBV11-2; d_gene: TRBD2; j_gene: TRBJ2-3; CDR3nt: TGTGCCAGCAGCTCCCGGCGGGGGAGCACAGATACGCAGTATTTT; CDR3aa: CASSSRRGSTDTQYF
abundance: -; v_gene: TRBV18; d_gene: TRBD1; j_gene: TRBJ1-6; CDR3nt: TGTGCCAGCTCACCATCCTTGAAGACAGGGCATTCACCCCTCCACTTT; CDR3aa: CASSPSLKTGHSPLHF
abundance: -; v_gene: TRBV30; d_gene: -; j_gene: TRBJ2-1; CDR3nt: TGTGCCTGGAGTGGGTGGAGGGGCGGTGAGCAGTTCTTC; CDR3aa: CAWSGWRGGEQFF
abundance: -; v_gene: TRBV6-6; d_gene: -; j_gene: TRBJ1-1; CDR3nt: TGTGCCAGCAGTTACGGGGGCCTGAACACTGAAGCTTTCTTT; CDR3aa: CASSYGGLNTEAFF
abundance: -; v_gene: TRBV2; d_gene: TRBD1; j_gene: TRBJ1-1; CDR3nt: TGTGCCAGCAGTATTGGGACAGCCAACACTGAAGCTTTCTTT; CDR3aa: CASSIGTANTEAFF
abundance: -; v_gene: TRBV3-1/TRBV3-2; d_gene: TRBD1; j_gene: TRBJ1-2; CDR3nt: TGTGCCAGCAGTCTCGCAGGGGGCCTAGGATATGGCTACACCTTC; CDR3aa: CASSLAGGLGYGYTF
abundance: -; v_gene: TRBV6-2/TRBV6-3; d_gene: -; j_gene: TRBJ1-1; CDR3nt: TGTGCCAGCAGTTATAATGAGGGAATTAACACTGAAGCTTTCTTT; CDR3aa: CASSYNEGINTEAFF
abundance: -; v_gene: TRBV20-1; d_gene: TRBD1; j_gene: TRBJ2-5; CDR3nt: TGCAGTGCTAGTTCCGGGACAGGGGTCAGGGAGACCCAGTACTTC; CDR3aa: CSASSGTGVRETQYF
abundance: -; v_gene: TRBV29-1; d_gene: TRBD1; j_gene: TRBJ2-1; CDR3nt: TGCAGCGTTGTACCGACCAACAGGGGGTTTTCCTACAATGAGCAGTTCTTC; CDR3aa: CSVVPTNRGFSYNEQFF
abundance: -; v_gene: TRBV28; d_gene: TRBD1; j_gene: TRBJ1-6; CDR3nt: TGTGCCAGCAGCCTAACCGGGACAGGGATGTCACCCCTCCACTTT; CDR3aa: CASSLTGTGMSPLHF
abundance: -; v_gene: TRBV9; d_gene: -; j_gene: TRBJ2-2; CDR3nt: TGTGCCAGCAGCGTGGTCAGCGGGGAGCTGTTTTTT; CDR3aa: CASSVVSGELFF
abundance: -; v_gene: TRBV6-5; d_gene: TRBD2; j_gene: TRBJ2-5; CDR3nt: TGTGCCAGCAGTCCGGGACTAGCGGTGGAGACCCAGTACTTC; CDR3aa: CASSPGLAVETQYF
abundance: -; v_gene: TRBV19; d_gene: TRBD2; j_gene: TRBJ2-2; CDR3nt: TGTGCCAGCACCGGGACTAGCGGTGACAGTGGGCACACCGGGGAGCTGTTTTTT; CDR3aa: CASTGTSGDSGHTGELFF
abundance: -; v_gene: TRBV12-3/TRBV12-4; d_gene: TRBD1; j_gene: TRBJ1-1; CDR3nt: TGTGCCAGCAGGGGACAGGGGGAGACTGAAGCTTTCTTT; CDR3aa: CASRGQGETEAFF
abundance: -; v_gene: TRBV7-2; d_gene: -; j_gene: TRBJ2-1; CDR3nt: TGTGCCAGCAGCTTAGGAGGAATCAATGAGCAGTTCTTC; CDR3aa: CASSLGGINEQFF
abundance: -; v_gene: TRBV7-3; d_gene: TRBD2; j_gene: TRBJ2-1; CDR3nt: TGTGCCAGCAGCTTAGACGGGAGGACCTACAATGAGCAGTTCTTC; CDR3aa: CASSLDGRTYNEQFF
abundance: -; v_gene: TRBV4-1; d_gene: -; j_gene: TRBJ2-1; CDR3nt: TGCGCCAGCAGCCAAGAAGCACTAGCCCTCGCTCATGAGCAGTTCTTC; CDR3aa: CASSQEALALAHEQFF
abundance: -; v_gene: TRBV4-2; d_gene: -; j_gene: TRBJ1-4; CDR3nt: TGTGCCAGCAGCCAAGTCCGTAATGAAAAACTGTTTTTT; CDR3aa: CASSQVRNEKLFF
abundance: many; v_gene: TRBV5-1; d_gene: -; j_gene: TRBJ2-6; CDR3nt: TGCGCCAGCAGCCAAACATCTGGGGCCAACGTCCTGACTTTC; CDR3aa: CASSQTSGANVLTF
abundance: -; v_gene: TRBV14; d_gene: TRBD2; j_gene: TRBJ2-3; CDR3nt: TGTGCCAGCAGCCAAGGTAGCCCTAGCGGGAGCACAGATACGCAGTATTTT; CDR3aa: CASSQGSPSGSTDTQYF
abundance: -; v_gene: TRBV28; d_gene: -; j_gene: TRBJ1-6; CDR3nt: TGTGCCGGCAGATCGGTTCATTCACCCCTCCACTTT; CDR3aa: CAGRSVHSPLHF
abundance: once; v_gene: TRBV10-3; d_gene: -; j_gene: TRBJ1-6; CDR3nt: TGTGCCATCAGGAAAGAAGATTCTACCTATAATTCACCCCTCCACTTT; CDR3aa: CAIRKEDSTYNSPLHF
abundance: -; v_gene: TRBV6-6; d_gene: TRBD1; j_gene: TRBJ1-6; CDR3nt: TGTGCCAGCAGGTCGACAGGGGAGAATTCACCCCTCCACTTT; CDR3aa: CASRSTGENSPLHF
abundance: -; v_gene: TRBV10-3; d_gene: -; j_gene: TRBJ1-6; CDR3nt: TGTGCCATCAGCCAACTTAACTCACCCCTCCACTTT; CDR3aa: CAISQLNSPLHF
abundance: -; v_gene: TRBV10-1; d_gene: TRBD1; j_gene: TRBJ1-1; CDR3nt: TGCGCCAGCAGCAAACAAACAGGGGACACTGAAGCTTTCTTT; CDR3aa: CASSKQTGDTEAFF
abundance: -; v_gene: TRBV19; d_gene: -; j_gene: TRBJ2-4; CDR3nt: TGTGCCAGTATTAATGGGCCAAGGAACATTCAGTACTTC; CDR3aa: CASINGPRNIQYF
abundance: -; v_gene: TRBV6-5; d_gene: TRBD1; j_gene: TRBJ1-2; CDR3nt: TGTGCCAGCAGGGGACAGGGCGGAGGCTACACCTTC; CDR3aa: CASRGQGGGYTF
abundance: -; v_gene: TRBV6-6; d_gene: -; j_gene: TRBJ2-1; CDR3nt: TGTGCCAGCACTCTCCCACTAGGGCCGTTCAATGAGCAGTTCTTC; CDR3aa: CASTLPLGPFNEQFF
abundance: once; v_gene: TRBV7-3; d_gene: -; j_gene: TRBJ2-1; CDR3nt: TGTGCCAGCAGCTTGGGCGGGATTGGGAATGAGCAGTTCTTC; CDR3aa: CASSLGGIGNEQFF
abundance: few; v_gene: TRBV28; d_gene: TRBD1; j_gene: TRBJ2-1; CDR3nt: TGTGCCAGCAGACGGACAGGGGGATCCTACAATGAGCAGTTCTTC; CDR3aa: CASRRTGGSYNEQFF
abundance: -; v_gene: TRBV28; d_gene: -; j_gene: TRBJ1-2; CDR3nt: TGTGCCAGCAGTATTAACACAGGGATCGCTGGCTACACCTTC; CDR3aa: CASSINTGIAGYTF
abundance: -; v_gene: TRBV19; d_gene: TRBD1; j_gene: TRBJ1-5; CDR3nt: TGTGCCAGTAGTAAGGGAACAGGGGCTAAAAATAGCAATCAGCCCCAGCATTTT; CDR3aa: CASSKGTGAKNSNQPQHF
abundance: -; v_gene: TRBV6-6; d_gene: TRBD2; j_gene: TRBJ2-7; CDR3nt: TGTGCCAGCAGTTTACGCTCGACTAGCGGCTACGAGCAGTACTTC; CDR3aa: CASSLRSTSGYEQYF
abundance: many; v_gene: TRBV27; d_gene: -; j_gene: TRBJ1-6; CDR3nt: TGTGCCAGCAGTTTACGGACACCCGATAATTCACCCCTCCACTTT; CDR3aa: CASSLRTPDNSPLHF